The clone carrying this T cell receptor beta chain has at least ten counts. Its specificity is not known. These data come from a study of T-cell memory formation after mild COVID-19. Looking at the study overall: Clusters of TCRs were largely donor specific.

Study results and caveats: Among clones contracting day 15 to 85, CD4/CD8 was balanced, whereas later expanders leaned CD4+. In pre-infection memory, a portion of responding clones appeared, which suggested that cross-reactive memory joined. Second-wave clones with a day 37 peak had unconfirmed SARS-CoV-2 specificity.

TCRdb reprocessed the 5' RACE reads via MiXCR and lists one record per CDR3 protein. The repertoire holds 350,000 or so distinct CDR3 sequences, less than 25% seen once, with roughly a fifth in the top ten. This receptor was obtained from a man younger than 35 who had mild COVID-19 (a few samples of this study predate the infection). Cell type and time point are not known. The sequenced material came from PBMCs or a T cell subset sorted from them (not recorded which).

The CDR3 loop reads CASSFSGAADTQYF. DNA of the CDR3: TGTGCCAGCAGTTTCTCGGGGGCAGCAGATACGCAGTATTTT. The rearrangement uses TRBV12-3 or TRBV12-4 and TRBJ2-3; D possibly matches TRBD1 or TRBD2 (6 bases each). This CDR3 is built from 14 residues. Trimming left V 3 bases short and J 4 bases short, with 11 bases between.